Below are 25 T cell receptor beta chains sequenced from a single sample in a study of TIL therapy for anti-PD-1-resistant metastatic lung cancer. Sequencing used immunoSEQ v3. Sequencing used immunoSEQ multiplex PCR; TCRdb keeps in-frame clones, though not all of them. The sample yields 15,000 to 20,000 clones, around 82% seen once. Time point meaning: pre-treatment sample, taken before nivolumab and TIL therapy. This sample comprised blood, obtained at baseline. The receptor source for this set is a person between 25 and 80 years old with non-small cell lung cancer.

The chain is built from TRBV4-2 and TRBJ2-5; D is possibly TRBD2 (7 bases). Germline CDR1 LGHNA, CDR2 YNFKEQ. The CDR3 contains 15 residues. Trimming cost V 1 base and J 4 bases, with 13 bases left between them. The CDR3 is CASSQGGGRGETQYF. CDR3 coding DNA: TGTGCCAGCAGCCAAGGGGGGGGGCGCGGAGAGACCCAGTACTTC.

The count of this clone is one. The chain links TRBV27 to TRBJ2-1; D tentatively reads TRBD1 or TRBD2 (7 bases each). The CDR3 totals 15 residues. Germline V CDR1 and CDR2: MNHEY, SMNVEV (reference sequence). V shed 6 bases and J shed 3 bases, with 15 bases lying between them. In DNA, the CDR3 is TGTGCCAGCAGCCGGGGGGACAGCATCTACAATGAGCAGTTCTTC. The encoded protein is CASSRGDSIYNEQFF.

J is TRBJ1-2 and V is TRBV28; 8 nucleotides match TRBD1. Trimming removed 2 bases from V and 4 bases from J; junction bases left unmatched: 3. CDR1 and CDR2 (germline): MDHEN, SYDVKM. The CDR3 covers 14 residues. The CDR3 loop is CASSLVGTGYGYTF. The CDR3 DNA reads TGTGCCAGCAGTTTAGTCGGGACAGGCTATGGCTACACCTTC.

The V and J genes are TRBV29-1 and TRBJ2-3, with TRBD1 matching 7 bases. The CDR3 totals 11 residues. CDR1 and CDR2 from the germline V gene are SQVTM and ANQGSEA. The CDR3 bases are TGCACCACCGGGGACAGAGATACGCAGTATTTT. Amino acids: CTTGDRDTQYF.

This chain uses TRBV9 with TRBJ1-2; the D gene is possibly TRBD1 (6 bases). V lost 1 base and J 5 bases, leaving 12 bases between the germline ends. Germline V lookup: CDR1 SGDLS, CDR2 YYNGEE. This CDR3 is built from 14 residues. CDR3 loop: CASSVNGGGYGYTF. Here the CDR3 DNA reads TGTGCCAGCAGCGTAAACGGAGGGGGGTATGGCTACACCTTC.

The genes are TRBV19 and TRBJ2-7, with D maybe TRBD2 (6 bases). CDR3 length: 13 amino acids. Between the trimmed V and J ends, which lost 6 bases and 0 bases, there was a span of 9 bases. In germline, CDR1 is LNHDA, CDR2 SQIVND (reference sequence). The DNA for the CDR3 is TGTGCCAGTAGAGGAGGGAGCTCCTACGAGCAGTACTTC. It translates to CASRGGSSYEQYF.

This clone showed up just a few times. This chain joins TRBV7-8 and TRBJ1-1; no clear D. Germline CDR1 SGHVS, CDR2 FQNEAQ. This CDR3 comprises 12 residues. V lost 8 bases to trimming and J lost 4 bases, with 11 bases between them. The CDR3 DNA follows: TGTGCCAGCTTGGGGTGGGGCACTGAAGCTTTCTTT. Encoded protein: CASLGWGTEAFF.

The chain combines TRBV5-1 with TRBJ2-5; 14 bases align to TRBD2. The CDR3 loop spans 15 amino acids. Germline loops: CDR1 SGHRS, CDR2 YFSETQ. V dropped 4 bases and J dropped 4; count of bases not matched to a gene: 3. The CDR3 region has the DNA TGCGCCAGCAGCCCCGGGACTAGCGGGAGAGAGACCCAGTACTTC. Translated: CASSPGTSGRETQYF. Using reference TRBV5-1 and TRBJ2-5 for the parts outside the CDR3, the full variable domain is KAGVTQTPRYLIKTRGQQVTLSCSPISGHRSVSWYQQTPGQGLQFLFEYFSETQRNKGNFPGRFSGRQFSNSRSEMNVSTLELGDSALYLCASSPGTSGRETQYFGPGTRLLVL.

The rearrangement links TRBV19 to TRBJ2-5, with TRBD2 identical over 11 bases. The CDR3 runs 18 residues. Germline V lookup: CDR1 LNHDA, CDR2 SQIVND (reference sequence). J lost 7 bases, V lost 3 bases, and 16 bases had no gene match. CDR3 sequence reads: CASSMDLVSGGAWATQYF. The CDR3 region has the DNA TGTGCCAGTAGTATGGATTTGGTTAGCGGGGGGGCCTGGGCGACCCAGTACTTC.

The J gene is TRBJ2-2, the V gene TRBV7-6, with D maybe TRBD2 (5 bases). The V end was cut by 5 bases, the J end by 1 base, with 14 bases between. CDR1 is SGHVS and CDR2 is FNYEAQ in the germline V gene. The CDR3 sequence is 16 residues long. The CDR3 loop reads CASSVQEAGNTGELFF. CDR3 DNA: TGTGCCAGCAGCGTCCAGGAGGCCGGGAACACCGGGGAGCTGTTTTTT.

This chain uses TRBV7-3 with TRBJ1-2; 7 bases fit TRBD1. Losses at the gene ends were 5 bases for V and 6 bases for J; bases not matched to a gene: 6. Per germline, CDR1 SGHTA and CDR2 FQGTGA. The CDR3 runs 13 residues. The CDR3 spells CASSEQGNHGYTF. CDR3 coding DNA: TGTGCCAGCAGCGAACAGGGGAACCATGGCTACACCTTC.

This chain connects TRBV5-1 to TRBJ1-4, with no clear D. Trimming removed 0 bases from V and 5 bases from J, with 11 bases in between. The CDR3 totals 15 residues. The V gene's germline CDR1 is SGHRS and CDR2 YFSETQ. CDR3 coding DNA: TGCGCCAGCAGCTTGGCTCCGCCGGGAAATGAAAAACTGTTTTTT. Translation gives CASSLAPPGNEKLFF.

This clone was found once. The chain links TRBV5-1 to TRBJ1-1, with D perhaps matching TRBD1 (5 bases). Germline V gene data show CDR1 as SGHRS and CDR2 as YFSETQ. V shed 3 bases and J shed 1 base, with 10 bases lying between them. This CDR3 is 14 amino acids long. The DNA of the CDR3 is TGCGCCAGCAGCTCAGGGACGGCGAACACTGAAGCTTTCTTT. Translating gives CASSSGTANTEAFF.

CDR3 nucleotides: TGTGCCAGCAGCTGGGACAGCAGTCTCTCTGGGGCCAACGTCCTGACTTTC. Its protein product is CASSWDSSLSGANVLTF. The gene calls are TRBV7-3 and TRBJ2-6, with 7 nucleotides matching TRBD1. J lost 0 bases, V lost 4 bases, and 6 bases had no gene match. CDR3 length: 17 amino acids. The germline gives CDR1 SGHTA, CDR2 FQGTGA.

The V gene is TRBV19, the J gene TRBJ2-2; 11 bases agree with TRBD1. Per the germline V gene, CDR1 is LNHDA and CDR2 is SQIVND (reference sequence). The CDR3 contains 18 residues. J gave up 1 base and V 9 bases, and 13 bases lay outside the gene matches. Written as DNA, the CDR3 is TGTGCCAGCCAACCCCCGGGACAGGGGGTTCTGAACACCGGGGAGCTGTTTTTT. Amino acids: CASQPPGQGVLNTGELFF.

CDR3 region: CASSDEDRLNQPQHF. In nucleotides, the CDR3 is TGCGCCAGCAGTGATGAGGACCGACTCAATCAGCCCCAGCATTTT. This rearrangement joins TRBV10-2 to TRBJ1-5; no clear D gene. CDR1 and CDR2 from the germline V gene are WSHSY and SAAADI. V was trimmed by 3 bases and J by 3 bases, leaving 12 bases between them. CDR3 size: 15 residues.

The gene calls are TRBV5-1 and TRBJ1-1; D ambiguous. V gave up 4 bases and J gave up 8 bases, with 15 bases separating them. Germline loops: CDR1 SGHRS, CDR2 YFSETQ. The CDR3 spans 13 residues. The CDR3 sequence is CASSPDGFGEAFF. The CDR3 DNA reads TGCGCCAGCAGCCCGGACGGGTTTGGGGAAGCTTTCTTT.

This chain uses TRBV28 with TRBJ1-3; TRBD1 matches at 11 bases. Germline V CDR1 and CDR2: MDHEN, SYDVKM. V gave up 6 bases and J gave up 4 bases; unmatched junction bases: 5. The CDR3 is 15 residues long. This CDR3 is CASRLRDRGGNTIYF. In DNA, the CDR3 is TGTGCCAGCAGGCTCCGGGACAGGGGGGGAAACACCATATATTTT. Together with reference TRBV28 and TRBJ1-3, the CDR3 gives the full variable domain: DVKVTQSSRYLVKRTGEKVFLECVQDMDHENMFWYRQDPGLGLRLIYFSYDVKMKEKGDIPEGYSVSREKKERFSLILESASTNQTSMYLCASRLRDRGGNTIYFGEGSWLTVV.

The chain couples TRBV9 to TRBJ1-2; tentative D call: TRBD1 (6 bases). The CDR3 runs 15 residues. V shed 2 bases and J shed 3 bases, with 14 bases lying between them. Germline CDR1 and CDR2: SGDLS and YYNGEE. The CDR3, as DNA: TGTGCCAGCAGCGTCCTAGGGGGGGGCGACTATGGCTACACCTTC. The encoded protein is CASSVLGGGDYGYTF.

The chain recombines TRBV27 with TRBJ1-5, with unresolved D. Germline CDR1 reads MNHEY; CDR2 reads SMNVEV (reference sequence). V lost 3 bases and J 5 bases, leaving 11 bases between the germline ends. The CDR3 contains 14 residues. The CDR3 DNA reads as TGTGCCAGCAGTTTTCGTACGGAGGATCAGCCCCAGCATTTT. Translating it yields CASSFRTEDQPQHF.

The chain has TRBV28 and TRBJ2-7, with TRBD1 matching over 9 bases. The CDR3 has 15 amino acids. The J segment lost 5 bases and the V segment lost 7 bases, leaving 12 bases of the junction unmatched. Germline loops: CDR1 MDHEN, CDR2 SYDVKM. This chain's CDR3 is CASTFSGTGSHEQYF. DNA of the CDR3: TGTGCCAGCACCTTTTCCGGGACAGGGTCTCACGAGCAGTACTTC.

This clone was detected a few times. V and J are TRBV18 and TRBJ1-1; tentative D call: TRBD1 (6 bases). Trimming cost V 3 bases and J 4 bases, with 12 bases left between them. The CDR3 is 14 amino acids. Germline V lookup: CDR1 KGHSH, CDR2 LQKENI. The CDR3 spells CASSPAGQITEAFF. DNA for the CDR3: TGTGCCAGCTCACCGGCAGGACAGATCACTGAAGCTTTCTTT. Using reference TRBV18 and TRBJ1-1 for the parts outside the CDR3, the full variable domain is NAGVMQNPRHLVRRRGQEARLRCSPMKGHSHVYWYRQLPEEGLKFMVYLQKENIIDESGMPKERFSAEFPKEGPSILRIQQVVRGDSAAYFCASSPAGQITEAFFGQGTRLTVV.

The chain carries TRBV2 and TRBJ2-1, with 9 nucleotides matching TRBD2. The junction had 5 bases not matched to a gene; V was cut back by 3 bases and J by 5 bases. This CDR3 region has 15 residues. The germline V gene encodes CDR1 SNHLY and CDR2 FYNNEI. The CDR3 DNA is TGTGCCAGCAGTGACCGACTAGCGGCCGACAATGAGCAGTTCTTC. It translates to CASSDRLAADNEQFF.

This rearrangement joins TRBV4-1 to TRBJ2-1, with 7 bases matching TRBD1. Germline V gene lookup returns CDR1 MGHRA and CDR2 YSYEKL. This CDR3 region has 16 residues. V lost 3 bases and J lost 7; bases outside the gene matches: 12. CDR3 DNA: TGCGCCAGCAGCCAGTTAAGGACAGGAGGATTGAATGAGCAGTTCTTC. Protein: CASSQLRTGGLNEQFF.

CDR3 coding DNA: TGTGCCAGCAGTTACGGTAGCGGGGCCTACAATGAGCAGTTCTTC. Protein: CASSYGSGAYNEQFF. The chain uses TRBV6-5 and TRBJ2-1; 8 nucleotides match TRBD2. The V and J ends lost 2 bases and 2 bases, in that order; junction bases with no gene match: 2. The length of the CDR3 is 15 residues. Germline loops: CDR1 MNHEY, CDR2 SVGAGI.